This T cell receptor beta chain derives from a study of blood T cell repertoires in COVID-19. Study-wide context: PBMCs, B-cell-depleted T cells, or T cells provided the cDNA or gDNA that made up the material.

This clone was recorded once. There are 15 residues in the CDR3. Between the trimmed V and J ends, which lost 5 bases and 0 bases, there was a span of 11 bases. Germline CDR1 SGHVS, CDR2 FNYEAQ. Participants had their cohort set by participant-reported clinical history. Two consecutive negative NP/OP PCR tests, clearance, or resolved symptoms defined Cohort 3 recovery. Authors' data handling: Researchers report that nucleated cell counts were estimated from reference gene primer amplification. Sequenced by immunoSEQ multiplex PCR; TCRdb stores in-frame clones only, minus some. That table gives V, J and clone size, and the DNA gave D and trimming. The table includes a few hundred thousand clones, around nine tenths detected once.

The receptor was derived from a young woman who had recovered from COVID-19. Sequencing was performed on PBMCs or T cells enriched from blood (not recorded which). The V and J genes are TRBV7-6 and TRBJ1-3; D not resolved. The CDR3 DNA sequence: TGTGCCAGCAGCCGCGGGCACAGCTCTGGAAACACCATATATTTT. It encodes CASSRGHSSGNTIYF.